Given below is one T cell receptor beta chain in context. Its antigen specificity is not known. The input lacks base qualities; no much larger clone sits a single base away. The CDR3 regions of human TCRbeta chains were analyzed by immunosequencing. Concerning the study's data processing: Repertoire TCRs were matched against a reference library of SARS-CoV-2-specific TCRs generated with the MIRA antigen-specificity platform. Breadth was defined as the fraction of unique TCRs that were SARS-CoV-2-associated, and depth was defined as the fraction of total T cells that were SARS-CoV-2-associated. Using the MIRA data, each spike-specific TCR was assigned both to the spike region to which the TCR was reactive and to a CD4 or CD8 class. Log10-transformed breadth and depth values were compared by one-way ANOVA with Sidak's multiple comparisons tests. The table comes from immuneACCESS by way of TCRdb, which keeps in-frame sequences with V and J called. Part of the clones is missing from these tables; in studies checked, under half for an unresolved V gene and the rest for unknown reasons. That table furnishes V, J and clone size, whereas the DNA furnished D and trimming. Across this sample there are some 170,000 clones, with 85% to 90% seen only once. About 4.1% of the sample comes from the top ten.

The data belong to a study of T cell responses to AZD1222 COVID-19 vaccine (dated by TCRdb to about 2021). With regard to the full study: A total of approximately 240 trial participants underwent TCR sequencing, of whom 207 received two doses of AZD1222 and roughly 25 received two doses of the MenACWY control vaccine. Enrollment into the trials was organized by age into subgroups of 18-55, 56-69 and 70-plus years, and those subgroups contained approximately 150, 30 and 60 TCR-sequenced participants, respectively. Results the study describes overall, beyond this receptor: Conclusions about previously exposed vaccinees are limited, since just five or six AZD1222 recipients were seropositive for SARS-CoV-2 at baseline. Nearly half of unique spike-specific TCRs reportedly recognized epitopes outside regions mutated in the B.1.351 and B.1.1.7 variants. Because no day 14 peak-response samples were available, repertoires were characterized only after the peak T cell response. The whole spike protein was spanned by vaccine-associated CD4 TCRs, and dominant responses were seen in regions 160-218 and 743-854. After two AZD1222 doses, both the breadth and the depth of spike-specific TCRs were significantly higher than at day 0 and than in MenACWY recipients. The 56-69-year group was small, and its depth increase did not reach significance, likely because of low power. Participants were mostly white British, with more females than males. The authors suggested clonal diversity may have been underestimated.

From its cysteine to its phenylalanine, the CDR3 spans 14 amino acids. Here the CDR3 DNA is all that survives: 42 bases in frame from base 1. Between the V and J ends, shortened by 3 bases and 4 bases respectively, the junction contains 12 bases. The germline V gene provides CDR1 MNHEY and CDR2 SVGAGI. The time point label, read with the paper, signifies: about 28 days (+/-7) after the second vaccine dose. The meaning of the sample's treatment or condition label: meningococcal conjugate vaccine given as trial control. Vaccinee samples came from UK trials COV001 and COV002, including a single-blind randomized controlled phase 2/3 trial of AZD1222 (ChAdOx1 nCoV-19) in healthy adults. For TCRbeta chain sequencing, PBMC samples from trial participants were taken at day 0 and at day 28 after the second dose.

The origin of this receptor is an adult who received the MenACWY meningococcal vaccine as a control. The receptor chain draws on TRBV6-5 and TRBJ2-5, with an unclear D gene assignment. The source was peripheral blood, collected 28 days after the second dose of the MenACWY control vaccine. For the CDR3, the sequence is CASSYGFVGETQYF. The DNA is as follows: TGTGCCAGCAGTTATGGGTTCGTGGGAGAGACCCAGTACTTC.